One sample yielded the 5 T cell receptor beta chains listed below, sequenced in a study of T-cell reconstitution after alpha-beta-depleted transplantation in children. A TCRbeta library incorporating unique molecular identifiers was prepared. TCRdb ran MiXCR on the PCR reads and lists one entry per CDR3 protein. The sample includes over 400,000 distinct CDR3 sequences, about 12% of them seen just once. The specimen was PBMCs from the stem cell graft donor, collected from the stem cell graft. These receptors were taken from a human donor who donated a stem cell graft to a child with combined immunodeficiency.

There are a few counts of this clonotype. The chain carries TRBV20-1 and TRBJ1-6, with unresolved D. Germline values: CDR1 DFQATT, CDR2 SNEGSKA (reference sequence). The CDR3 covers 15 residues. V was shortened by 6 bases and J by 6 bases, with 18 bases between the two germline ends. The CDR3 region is CSAEDLGISNSPLHF. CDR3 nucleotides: TGCAGTGCCGAAGACTTAGGGATTTCTAATTCACCCCTCCACTTT.

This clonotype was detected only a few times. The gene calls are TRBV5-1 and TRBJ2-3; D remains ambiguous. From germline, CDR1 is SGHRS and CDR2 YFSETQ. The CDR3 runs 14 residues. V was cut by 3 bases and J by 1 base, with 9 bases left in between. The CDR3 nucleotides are TGCGCCAGCAGCTCCTCTGTCGGCACAGATACGCAGTATTTT. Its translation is CASSSSVGTDTQYF.

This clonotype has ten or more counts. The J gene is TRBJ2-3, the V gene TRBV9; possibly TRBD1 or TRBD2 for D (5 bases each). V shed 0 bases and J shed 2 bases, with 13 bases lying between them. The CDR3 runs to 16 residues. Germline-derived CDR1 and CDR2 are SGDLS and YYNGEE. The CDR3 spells CASSVAGRGLTDTQYF. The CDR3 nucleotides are TGTGCCAGCAGCGTAGCAGGGAGAGGCCTCACAGATACGCAGTATTTT.

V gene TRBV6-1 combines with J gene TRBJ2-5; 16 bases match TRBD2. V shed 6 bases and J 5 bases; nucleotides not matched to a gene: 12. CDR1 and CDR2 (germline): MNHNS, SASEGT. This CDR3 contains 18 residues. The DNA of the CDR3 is TGTGCCAGCAGCCCGAGGATGGGACTAGCGGGAGGGCGGGAGACCCAGTACTTC. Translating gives CASSPRMGLAGGRETQYF.

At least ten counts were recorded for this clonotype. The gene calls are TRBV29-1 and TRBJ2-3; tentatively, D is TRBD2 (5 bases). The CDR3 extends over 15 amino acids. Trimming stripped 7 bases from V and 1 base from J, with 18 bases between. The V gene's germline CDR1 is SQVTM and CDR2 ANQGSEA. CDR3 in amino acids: CSAQTVGGGTDTQYF. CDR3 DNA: TGCAGCGCCCAAACGGTTGGAGGAGGCACAGATACGCAGTATTTT.